These 5 T cell receptor beta chains were sequenced from one sample in a study of cytomegalovirus exposure and HLA in healthy donors. Both 60 Vbeta primers and 13 Jbeta primers went into the PCR. Generated by immunoSEQ multiplex PCR, the TCRdb table keeps only in-frame clones and is missing some. The data hold 170,000 or so clones, with about 73% observed a single time. The sequencing input was PBMCs. Source of these receptors: a woman in her forties or fifties in good health and CMV-seropositive.

This sequence joins TRBV6-5 and TRBJ1-2, with unresolved D. CDR1 is MNHEY, CDR2 SVGAGI, per germline. There are 14 residues in the CDR3. Trimming removed 0 bases at V and 7 bases at J, with 12 bases between. The CDR3: CASSYSRVGVGYTF. CDR3 nucleotide sequence: TGTGCCAGCAGTTACTCCCGAGTCGGAGTTGGCTACACCTTC.

CDR3 region: CASTVAVTNYGYTF. The DNA for the CDR3 is TGTGCCAGTACCGTGGCAGTTACTAACTATGGCTACACCTTC. The chain recombines TRBV19 with TRBJ1-2; unclear D gene. CDR1 and CDR2 from the germline V gene are LNHDA and SQIVND (reference sequence). V dropped 7 bases and J dropped 0 bases, with 12 bases sitting between them. The CDR3 runs 14 residues.

The chain is built from TRBV13 and TRBJ2-7; possibly TRBD1 for D (6 bases). The length of the CDR3 is 13 residues. Germline V CDR1 and CDR2: PRHDT, FYEKMQ (reference sequence). The V and J ends lost 5 bases and 2 bases respectively, with 10 bases between them. The CDR3 sequence: CASSRDRTYEQYF. The CDR3 region has the DNA TGTGCCAGCAGCCGCGACAGGACCTACGAGCAGTACTTC.

The chain has TRBV7-9 and TRBJ2-2; the match to TRBD2 covers 7 bases. Trimming cost V 5 bases and J 5 bases; bases outside gene matches: 2. Germline V gene sequence: CDR1 SEHNR, CDR2 FQNEAQ (reference sequence). This CDR3 region has 13 residues. The CDR3 sequence: CASSVGRTGELFF. The CDR3 DNA reads as TGTGCCAGCAGCGTCGGGAGGACCGGGGAGCTGTTTTTT. Full variable domain (missing parts from reference TRBV7-9 and TRBJ2-2): DTGVSQNPRHKITKRGQNVTFRCDPISEHNRLYWYRQTLGQGPEFLTYFQNEAQLEKSRLLSDRFSAERPKGSFSTLEIQRTEQGDSAMYLCASSVGRTGELFFGEGSRLTVL.

The V gene is TRBV4-2, the J gene TRBJ2-2, with 9 bases matching TRBD1. The V and J ends lost 3 bases and 7 bases, in that order; junction bases with no gene match: 6. Germline values: CDR1 LGHNA, CDR2 YNFKEQ. This CDR3 is 15 amino acids long. This CDR3 is CASSHSDRGGGELFF. As DNA, the CDR3 is TGTGCCAGCAGCCACTCCGACAGGGGGGGCGGGGAGCTGTTTTTT.